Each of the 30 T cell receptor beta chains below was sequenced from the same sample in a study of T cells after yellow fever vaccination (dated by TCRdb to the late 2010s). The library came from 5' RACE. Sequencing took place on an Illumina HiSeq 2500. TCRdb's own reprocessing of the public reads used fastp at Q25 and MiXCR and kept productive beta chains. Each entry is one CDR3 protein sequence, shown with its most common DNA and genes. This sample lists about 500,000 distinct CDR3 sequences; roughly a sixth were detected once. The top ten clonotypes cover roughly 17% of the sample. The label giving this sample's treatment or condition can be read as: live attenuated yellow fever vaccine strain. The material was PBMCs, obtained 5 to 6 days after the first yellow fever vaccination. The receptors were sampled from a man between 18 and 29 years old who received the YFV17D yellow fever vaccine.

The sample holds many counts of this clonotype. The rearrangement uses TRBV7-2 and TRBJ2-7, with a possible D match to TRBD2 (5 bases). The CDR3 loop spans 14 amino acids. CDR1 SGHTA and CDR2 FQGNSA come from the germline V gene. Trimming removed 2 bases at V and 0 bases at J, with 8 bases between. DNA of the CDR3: TGTGCCAGCAGCTTACTGGGGAGCTCCTACGAGCAGTACTTC. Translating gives CASSLLGSSYEQYF.

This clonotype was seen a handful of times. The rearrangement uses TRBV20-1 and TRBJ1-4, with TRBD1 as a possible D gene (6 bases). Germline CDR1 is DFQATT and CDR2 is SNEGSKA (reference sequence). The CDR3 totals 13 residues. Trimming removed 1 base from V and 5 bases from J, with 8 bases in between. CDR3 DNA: TGCAGTGCTAGAGCTGGACAGAATGAAAAACTGTTTTTT. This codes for CSARAGQNEKLFF.

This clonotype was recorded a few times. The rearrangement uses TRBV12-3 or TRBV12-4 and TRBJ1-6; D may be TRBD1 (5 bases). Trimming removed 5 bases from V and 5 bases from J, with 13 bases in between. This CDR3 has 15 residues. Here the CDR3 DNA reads TGTGCCAGCAGTGGGGACTTTTTGGATAATTCACCCCTCCACTTT. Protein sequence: CASSGDFLDNSPLHF.

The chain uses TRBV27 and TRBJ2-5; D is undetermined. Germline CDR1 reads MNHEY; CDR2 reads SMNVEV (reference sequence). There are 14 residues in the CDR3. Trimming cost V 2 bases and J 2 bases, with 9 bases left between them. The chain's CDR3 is CASSLPRRQETQYF. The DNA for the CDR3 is TGTGCCAGCAGTTTACCCAGAAGACAAGAGACCCAGTACTTC.

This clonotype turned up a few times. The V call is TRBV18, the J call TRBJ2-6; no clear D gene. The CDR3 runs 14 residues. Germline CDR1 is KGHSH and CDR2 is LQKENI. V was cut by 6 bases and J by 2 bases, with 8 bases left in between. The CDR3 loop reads CASSPGAGANVLTF. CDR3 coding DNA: TGTGCCAGCTCCCCGGGTGCTGGGGCCAACGTCCTGACTTTC.

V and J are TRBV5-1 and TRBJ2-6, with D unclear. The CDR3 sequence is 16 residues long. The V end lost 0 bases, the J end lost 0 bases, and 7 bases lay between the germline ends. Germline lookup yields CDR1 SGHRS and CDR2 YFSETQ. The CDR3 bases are TGCGCCAGCAGCTTGGTTCCGGTCTCTGGGGCCAACGTCCTGACTTTC. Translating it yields CASSLVPVSGANVLTF.

The CDR3 nucleotides read TGTGCTAGTGGTTTGGTTCTAACAGGGTCTACCTACGAGCAGTACTTC. Its translation is CASGLVLTGSTYEQYF. This chain links TRBV12-5 with TRBJ2-7; TRBD1 is a possible D gene (6 bases). V lost 0 bases and J lost 2, with 14 bases in between. Germline values: CDR1 LGHNT, CDR2 FRNRAP. The length of the CDR3 is 16 residues.

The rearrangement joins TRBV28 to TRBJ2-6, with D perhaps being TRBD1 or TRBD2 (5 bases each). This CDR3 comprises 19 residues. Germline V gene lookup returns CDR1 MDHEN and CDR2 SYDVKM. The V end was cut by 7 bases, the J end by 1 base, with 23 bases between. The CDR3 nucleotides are TGTGCCAGCAATTCTTTTCCGGGACGGACGGGGTCTGGGGCCAACGTCCTGACTTTC. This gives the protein CASNSFPGRTGSGANVLTF.

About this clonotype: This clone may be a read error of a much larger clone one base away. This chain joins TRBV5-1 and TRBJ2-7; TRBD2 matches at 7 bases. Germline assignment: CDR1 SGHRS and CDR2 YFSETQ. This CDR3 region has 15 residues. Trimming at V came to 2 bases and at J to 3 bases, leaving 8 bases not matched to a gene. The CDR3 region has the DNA TGCGCCAGCAGCTTCGCCGAGCGGGGCTACTACGAGCAGTACTTC. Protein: CASSFAERGYYEQYF.

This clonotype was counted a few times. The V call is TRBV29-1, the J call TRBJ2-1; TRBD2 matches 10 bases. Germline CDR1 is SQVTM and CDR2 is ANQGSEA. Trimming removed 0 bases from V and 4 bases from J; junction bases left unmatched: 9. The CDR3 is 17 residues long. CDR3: CSVEDQLLAGKYNEQFF. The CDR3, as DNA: TGCAGCGTTGAAGATCAGTTACTAGCGGGGAAATACAATGAGCAGTTCTTC.

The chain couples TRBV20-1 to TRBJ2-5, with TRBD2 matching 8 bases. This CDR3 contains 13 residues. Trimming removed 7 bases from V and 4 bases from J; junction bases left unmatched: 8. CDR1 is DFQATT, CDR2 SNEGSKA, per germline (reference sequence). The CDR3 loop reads CSVSGGPPETQYF. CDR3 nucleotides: TGCAGTGTGTCGGGGGGGCCTCCAGAGACCCAGTACTTC.

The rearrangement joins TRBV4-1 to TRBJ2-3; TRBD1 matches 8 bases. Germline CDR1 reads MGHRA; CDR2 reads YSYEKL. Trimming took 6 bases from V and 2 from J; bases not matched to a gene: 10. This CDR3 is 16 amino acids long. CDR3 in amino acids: CASRQQQGVLTDTQYF. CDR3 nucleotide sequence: TGCGCCAGCAGACAACAACAGGGGGTTCTCACAGATACGCAGTATTTT.

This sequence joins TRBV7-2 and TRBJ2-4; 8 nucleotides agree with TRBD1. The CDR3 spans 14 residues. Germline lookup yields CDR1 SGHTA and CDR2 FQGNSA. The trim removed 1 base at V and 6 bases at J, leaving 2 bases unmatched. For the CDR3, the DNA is TGTGCCAGCAGCTTAGTCAGGGGGCGAAACATTCAGTACTTC. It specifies CASSLVRGRNIQYF.

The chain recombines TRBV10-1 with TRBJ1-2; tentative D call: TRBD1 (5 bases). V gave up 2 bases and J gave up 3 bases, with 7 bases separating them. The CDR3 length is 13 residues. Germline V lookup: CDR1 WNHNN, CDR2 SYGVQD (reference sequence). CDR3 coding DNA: TGCGCCAGCAGTGAGGGGGGTGACTATGGCTACACCTTC. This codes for CASSEGGDYGYTF.

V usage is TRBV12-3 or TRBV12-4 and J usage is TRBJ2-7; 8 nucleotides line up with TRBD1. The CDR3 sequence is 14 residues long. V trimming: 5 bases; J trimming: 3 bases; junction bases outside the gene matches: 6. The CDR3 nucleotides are TGTGCCAGCAGTCCCGGGGACAGGATCTACGAGCAGTACTTC. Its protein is CASSPGDRIYEQYF.

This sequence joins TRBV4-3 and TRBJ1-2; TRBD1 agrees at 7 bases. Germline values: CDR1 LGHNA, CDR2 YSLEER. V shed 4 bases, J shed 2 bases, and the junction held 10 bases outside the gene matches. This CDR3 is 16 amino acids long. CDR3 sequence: CASSLRAGQINYGYTF. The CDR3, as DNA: TGCGCCAGCAGCCTAAGAGCGGGACAGATAAACTATGGCTACACCTTC.

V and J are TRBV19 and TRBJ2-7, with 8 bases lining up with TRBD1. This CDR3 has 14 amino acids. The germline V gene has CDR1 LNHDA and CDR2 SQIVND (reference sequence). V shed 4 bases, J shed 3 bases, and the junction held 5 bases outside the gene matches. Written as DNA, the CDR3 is TGTGCCAGTAGTAAGGGACAGGTCGTCTACGAGCAGTACTTC. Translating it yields CASSKGQVVYEQYF.

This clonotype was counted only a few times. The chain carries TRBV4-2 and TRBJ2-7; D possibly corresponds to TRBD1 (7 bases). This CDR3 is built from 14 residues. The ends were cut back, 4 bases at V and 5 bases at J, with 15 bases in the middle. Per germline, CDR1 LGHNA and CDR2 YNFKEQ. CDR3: CASSPRGVGDEQYF. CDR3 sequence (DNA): TGTGCCAGCAGCCCCAGGGGGGTGGGCGACGAGCAGTACTTC.

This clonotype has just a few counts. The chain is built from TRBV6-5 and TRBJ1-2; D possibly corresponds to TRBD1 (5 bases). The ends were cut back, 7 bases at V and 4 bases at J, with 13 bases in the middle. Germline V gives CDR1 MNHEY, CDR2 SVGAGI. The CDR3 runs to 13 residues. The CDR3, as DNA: TGTGCCAGCACCGTCCCGGGGGGCTATGGCTACACCTTC. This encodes CASTVPGGYGYTF.

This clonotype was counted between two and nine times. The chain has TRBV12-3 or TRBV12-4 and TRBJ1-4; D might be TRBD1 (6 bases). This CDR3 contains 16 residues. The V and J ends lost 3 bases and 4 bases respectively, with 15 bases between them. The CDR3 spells CASSLPGGGYNEKLFF. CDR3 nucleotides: TGTGCCAGCAGTTTGCCCGGGGGCGGGTATAATGAAAAACTGTTTTTT.

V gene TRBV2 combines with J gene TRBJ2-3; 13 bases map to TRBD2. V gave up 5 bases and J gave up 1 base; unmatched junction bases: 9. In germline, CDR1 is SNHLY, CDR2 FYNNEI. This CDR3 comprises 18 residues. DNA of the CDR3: TGTGCCAGCAGTTTTTTACTAGCGGGGGGGGAAGGCACAGATACGCAGTATTTT. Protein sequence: CASSFLLAGGEGTDTQYF.

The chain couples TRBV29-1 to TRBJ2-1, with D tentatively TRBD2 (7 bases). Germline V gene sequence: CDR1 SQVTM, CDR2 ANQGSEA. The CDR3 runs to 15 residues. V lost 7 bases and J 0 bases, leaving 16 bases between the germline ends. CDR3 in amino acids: CSAGGRGASYNEQFF. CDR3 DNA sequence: TGCAGCGCGGGAGGTCGGGGGGCCTCCTACAATGAGCAGTTCTTC.

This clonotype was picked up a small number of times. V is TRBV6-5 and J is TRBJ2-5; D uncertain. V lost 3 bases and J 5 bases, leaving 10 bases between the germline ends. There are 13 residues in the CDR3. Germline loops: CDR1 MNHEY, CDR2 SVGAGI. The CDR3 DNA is TGTGCCAGCAGTTATCGACGGTTGGAGACCCAGTACTTC. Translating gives CASSYRRLETQYF.

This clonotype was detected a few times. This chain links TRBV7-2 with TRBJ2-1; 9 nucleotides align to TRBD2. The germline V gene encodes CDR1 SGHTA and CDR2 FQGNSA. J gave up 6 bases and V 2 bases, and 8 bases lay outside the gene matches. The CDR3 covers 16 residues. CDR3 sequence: CASSLRGGGGFNEQFF. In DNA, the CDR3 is TGTGCCAGCAGCTTAAGGGGCGGGGGGGGCTTCAATGAGCAGTTCTTC.

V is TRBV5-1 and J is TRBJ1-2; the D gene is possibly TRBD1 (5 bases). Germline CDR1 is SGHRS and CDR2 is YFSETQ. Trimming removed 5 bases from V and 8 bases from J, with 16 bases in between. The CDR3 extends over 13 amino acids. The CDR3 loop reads CASRPLGGVGYTF. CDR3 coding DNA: TGCGCCAGCAGACCCCTTGGAGGGGTCGGCTACACCTTC.

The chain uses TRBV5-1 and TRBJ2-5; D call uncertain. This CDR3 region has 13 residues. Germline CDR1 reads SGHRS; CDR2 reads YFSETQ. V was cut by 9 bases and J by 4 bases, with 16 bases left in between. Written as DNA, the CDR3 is TGCGCCACCTCCTTTTGGCCCGGAGAGACCCAGTACTTC. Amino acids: CATSFWPGETQYF. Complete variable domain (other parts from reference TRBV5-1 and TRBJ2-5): KAGVTQTPRYLIKTRGQQVTLSCSPISGHRSVSWYQQTPGQGLQFLFEYFSETQRNKGNFPGRFSGRQFSNSRSEMNVSTLELGDSALYLCATSFWPGETQYFGPGTRLLVL.

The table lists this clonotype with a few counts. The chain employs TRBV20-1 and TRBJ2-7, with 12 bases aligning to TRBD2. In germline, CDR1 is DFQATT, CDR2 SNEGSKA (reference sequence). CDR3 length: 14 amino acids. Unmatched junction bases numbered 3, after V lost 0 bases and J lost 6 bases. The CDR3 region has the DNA TGCAGTGCTAGAGACCTAGCGGGGGGGTTCGAGCAGTACTTC. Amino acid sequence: CSARDLAGGFEQYF.

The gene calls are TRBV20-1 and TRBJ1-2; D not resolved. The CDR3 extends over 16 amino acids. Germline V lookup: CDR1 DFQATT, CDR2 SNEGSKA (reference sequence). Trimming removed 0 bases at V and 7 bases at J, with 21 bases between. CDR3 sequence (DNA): TGCAGTGCTAGAGATCGGGCGGGGAGTGAACTGGTTGGCTACACCTTC. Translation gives CSARDRAGSELVGYTF.

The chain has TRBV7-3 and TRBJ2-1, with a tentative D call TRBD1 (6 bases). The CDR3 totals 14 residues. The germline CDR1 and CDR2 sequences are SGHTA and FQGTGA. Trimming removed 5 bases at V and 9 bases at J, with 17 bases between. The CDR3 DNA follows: TGTGCCAGCAGCCCCACCCACAGGGCCGCTGAGCAGTTCTTC. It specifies CASSPTHRAAEQFF.

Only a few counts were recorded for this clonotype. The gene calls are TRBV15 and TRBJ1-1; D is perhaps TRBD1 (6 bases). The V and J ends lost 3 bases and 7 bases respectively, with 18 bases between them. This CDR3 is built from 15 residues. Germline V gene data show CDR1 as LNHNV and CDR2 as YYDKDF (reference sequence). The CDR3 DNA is TGTGCCACCAGCAGCAGGTTGCCGTTACAGGGTGAAGCTTTCTTT. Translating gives CATSSRLPLQGEAFF.